These 20 T cell receptor beta chains were sequenced from one sample in a study of shared clonotypes between healthy human individuals. Sequencing was performed with immunoSEQ multiplex PCR; in TCRdb, only in-frame clones are kept and a portion is missing. This sample has some 2,000,000 clones, with 95% found just once. Sequencing used naive CD4+ T cells sorted from blood. Subset given: CD45RA+ positively selected. Every receptor here comes from a man between 18 and 29 years old in good health.

V is TRBV5-1 and J is TRBJ2-5; 9 nucleotides match TRBD2. Germline V CDR1 and CDR2: SGHRS, YFSETQ. V was clipped by 2 bases and J by 2 bases; unmatched bases: 7. The CDR3 totals 16 residues. CDR3 DNA: TGCGCCAGCAGCTTTAATAGCGGGAGTATACAAGAGACCCAGTACTTC. Its translation: CASSFNSGSIQETQYF.

The chain is built from TRBV6-5 and TRBJ2-5; TRBD2 might be the D (5 bases). This CDR3 has 15 amino acids. Trimming left V 0 bases short and J 4 bases short, with 12 bases between. From germline, CDR1 is MNHEY and CDR2 SVGAGI. Here the CDR3 reads CASSYSLGVLETQYF. DNA for the CDR3: TGTGCCAGCAGTTACTCACTCGGGGTTTTAGAGACCCAGTACTTC.

This chain joins TRBV7-9 and TRBJ1-3, with D uncertain. Trimming pared 4 bases from V and 2 bases from J, leaving 3 bases between. This CDR3 comprises 12 residues. Germline V gives CDR1 SEHNR, CDR2 FQNEAQ (reference sequence). The CDR3 coding sequence is TGTGCCAGCAGCTGGCCTGGAAACACCATATATTTT. As protein: CASSWPGNTIYF.

The chain couples TRBV6-5 to TRBJ1-1; maybe TRBD1 (5 bases). Trimming took off 2 bases at V and 10 bases at J, with 20 bases between the two ends. The germline CDR1 and CDR2 sequences are MNHEY and SVGAGI. The length of the CDR3 is 15 residues. The CDR3 nucleotides read TGTGCCAGCAGTTACGGGACGGGAACATCCTTAGGAGCTTTCTTT. This sequence encodes CASSYGTGTSLGAFF.

This clone was counted only a few times. V usage is TRBV30 and J usage is TRBJ1-2, with no clear D. Trimming took 6 bases from V and 8 from J, leaving 16 bases between them. The CDR3 sequence is 12 residues long. CDR1 is GTSNPN and CDR2 is SVGIG in the germline V gene (reference sequence). The CDR3 loop reads CACRTGNRGYTF. CDR3 in DNA: TGTGCCTGCCGGACGGGGAATCGAGGCTACACCTTC.

The chain carries TRBV15 and TRBJ1-4; no reliable D call. Per the germline V gene, CDR1 is LNHNV and CDR2 is YYDKDF (reference sequence). V gave up 3 bases and J gave up 0 bases, with 8 bases separating them. The CDR3 contains 15 residues. CDR3 loop: CATSRGSATNEKLFF. CDR3 nucleotides: TGTGCCACCAGCAGGGGATCTGCAACTAATGAAAAACTGTTTTTT.

V is TRBV4-1 and J is TRBJ1-2; perhaps TRBD1 as D (5 bases). Germline CDR1 and CDR2: MGHRA and YSYEKL. The V and J ends lost 1 base and 7 bases respectively, with 16 bases between them. This CDR3 is built from 15 residues. The CDR3 sequence: CASSQGTGGLSGYTF. The CDR3 nucleotides read TGCGCCAGCAGCCAAGGGACCGGGGGTCTTAGTGGCTACACCTTC.

The chain combines TRBV6-1 with TRBJ2-7; 11 bases line up with TRBD2. From germline, CDR1 is MNHNS and CDR2 SASEGT. CDR3 length equals 15 residues. The ends lost 5 bases at V and 4 bases at J; junction bases unmatched: 7. The CDR3 DNA sequence: TGTGCCAGCAGTATATTAGCGGGGGGGCGTTACGAGCAGTACTTC. This gives the protein CASSILAGGRYEQYF.

The genes are TRBV7-2 and TRBJ2-3; no firm D call. Trimming left V 1 base short and J 2 bases short, with 10 bases between. Germline V gives CDR1 SGHTA, CDR2 FQGNSA. The CDR3 has 15 residues. The CDR3, as DNA: TGTGCCAGCAGCTTAGTGGACGGGTACACAGATACGCAGTATTTT. Amino acid sequence: CASSLVDGYTDTQYF.

This chain uses TRBV7-2 with TRBJ2-7; D possibly corresponds to TRBD2 (6 bases). With 2 bases removed from V and 3 bases from J, the gap between germline ends came to 11 bases. The CDR3 is 14 residues long. Germline V gene sequence: CDR1 SGHTA, CDR2 FQGNSA. The CDR3 DNA sequence: TGTGCCAGCAGCTTATCGGAGGGGAACTACGAGCAGTACTTC. Protein product: CASSLSEGNYEQYF.

This clone was recorded once. The V gene is TRBV5-1, the J gene TRBJ2-7, with TRBD2 matching over 12 bases. The V gene end was trimmed by 6 bases and the J gene end by 7 bases; junction bases not matched to a gene: 11. CDR1 and CDR2 from the germline V gene are SGHRS and YFSETQ. CDR3 length equals 15 residues. The CDR3 region is CASNGLAGTPGEQYF. As DNA, the CDR3 is TGCGCCAGCAACGGACTAGCGGGGACCCCGGGGGAGCAGTACTTC.

The CDR3: CASRQRARANVLTF. CDR3 DNA sequence: TGTGCCAGCCGCCAGAGAGCCCGGGCCAACGTCCTGACTTTC. The V and J genes are TRBV11-3 and TRBJ2-6; no definite D call. Trimming removed 8 bases at V and 5 bases at J, with 13 bases between. The CDR3 has 14 residues. CDR1 is SGHNT and CDR2 is YENEEA in the germline V gene.

Details on this clone: At the DNA level, this CDR3 is encoded by other sequences in the same sample as well. CDR3 nucleotides: TGTGCCAGCAGCTTAGCTCCCACTAGCGGTTCCTACGAGCAGTACTTC. Encoded protein: CASSLAPTSGSYEQYF. This chain joins TRBV7-2 and TRBJ2-7; 8 bases line up with TRBD2. From germline, CDR1 is SGHTA and CDR2 FQGNSA. Germline trimming cut 0 bases from V and 1 base from J; bases unmatched to any gene: 5. There are 16 residues in the CDR3.

The V gene is TRBV27, the J gene TRBJ2-3; 11 nucleotides align to TRBD2. The CDR3 covers 16 residues. The germline V gene encodes CDR1 MNHEY and CDR2 SMNVEV (reference sequence). Trimming took 7 bases from V and 0 from J; bases not matched to a gene: 6. The CDR3 region is CASNRLAGTSTDTQYF. CDR3 DNA: TGTGCCAGCAACAGACTAGCGGGGACTAGCACAGATACGCAGTATTTT.

Of note for this clone: This specimen includes other DNA sequences encoding the same CDR3. The J gene is TRBJ2-5, the V gene TRBV5-1; D is perhaps TRBD1 (5 bases). The germline CDR1 and CDR2 sequences are SGHRS and YFSETQ. The CDR3 sequence is 14 residues long. The V gene lost 3 bases and the J gene lost 2 bases, with 11 bases spanning the gap. CDR3 sequence reads: CASSWGLLQETQYF. The CDR3 DNA sequence: TGCGCCAGCAGCTGGGGCTTACTACAAGAGACCCAGTACTTC.

J is TRBJ1-2 and V is TRBV6-6, with a tentative D call TRBD1 (5 bases). The CDR3 spans 15 residues. V gave up 5 bases and J gave up 4 bases, with 17 bases separating them. CDR1 is MNHNY and CDR2 is SVGAGI in the germline V gene (reference sequence). The CDR3: CASSRDGRLTYGYTF. The CDR3 coding sequence is TGTGCCAGCAGTAGGGACGGAAGACTGACCTATGGCTACACCTTC.

The rearrangement uses TRBV2 and TRBJ1-1; no reliable D call. The CDR3 runs to 17 residues. Germline V CDR1 and CDR2: SNHLY, FYNNEI. V was shortened by 5 bases and J by 0 bases, with 19 bases between the two germline ends. The CDR3 reads CASSLRITVPMNTEAFF. The CDR3, as DNA: TGTGCCAGCAGTTTAAGGATAACCGTTCCGATGAACACTGAAGCTTTCTTT.

V is TRBV5-8 and J is TRBJ2-5, with D possibly being TRBD1 or TRBD2 (5 bases each). CDR3 length equals 14 residues. V lost 4 bases to trimming and J lost 2 bases, with 12 bases between them. Germline values: CDR1 SGHTS, CDR2 YDEGEE. Here the CDR3 DNA reads TGTGCCAGCAGCGGGACGGGGTGGCAAGAGACCCAGTACTTC. Amino acids: CASSGTGWQETQYF.

The chain is built from TRBV4-1 and TRBJ2-4; 10 bases are a match to TRBD1. Germline trimming cut 1 base from V and 6 bases from J; bases unmatched to any gene: 9. This CDR3 is built from 17 residues. The V gene's germline CDR1 is MGHRA and CDR2 YSYEKL. The CDR3 is CASSQADRGLSTNIQYF. The CDR3 bases are TGCGCCAGCAGCCAAGCCGACAGGGGGCTATCGACAAACATTCAGTACTTC.

This sequence joins TRBV28 and TRBJ1-2, with a possible D match to TRBD1 (5 bases). Trimming pared 5 bases from V and 5 bases from J, leaving 15 bases between. The CDR3 contains 14 residues. CDR1 and CDR2 (germline): MDHEN, SYDVKM. The DNA of the CDR3 is TGTGCCAGCAGTCCCGGCAGGGTTCTTTATGGCTACACCTTC. Protein: CASSPGRVLYGYTF.